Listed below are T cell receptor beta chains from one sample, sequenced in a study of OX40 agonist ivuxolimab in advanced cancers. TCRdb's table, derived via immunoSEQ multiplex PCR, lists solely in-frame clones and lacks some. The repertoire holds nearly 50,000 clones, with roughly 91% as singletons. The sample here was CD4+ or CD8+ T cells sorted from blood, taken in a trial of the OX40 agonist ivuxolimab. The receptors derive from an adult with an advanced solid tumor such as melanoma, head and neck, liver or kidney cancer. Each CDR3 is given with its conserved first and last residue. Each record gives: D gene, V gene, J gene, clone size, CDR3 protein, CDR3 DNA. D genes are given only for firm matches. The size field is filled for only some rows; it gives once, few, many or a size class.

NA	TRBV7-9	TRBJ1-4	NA	CASSSPDGKMKMLFF	TGTGCCAGCAGCTCGCCGGACGGTAAAATGAAAATGCTGTTTTTT
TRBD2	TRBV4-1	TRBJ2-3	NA	CASSPTSGGNTDTQYF	TGCGCCAGCAGCCCCACGAGCGGGGGTAACACAGATACGCAGTATTTT
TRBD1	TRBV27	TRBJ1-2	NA	CASSLTGAHGYTF	TGTGCCAGCAGTTTAACAGGGGCGCATGGCTACACCTTC
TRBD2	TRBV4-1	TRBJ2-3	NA	CASSQDLKRGRTDTQYF	TGCGCCAGCAGCCAAGATCTGAAGCGGGGGAGAACAGATACGCAGTATTTT
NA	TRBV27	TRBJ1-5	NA	CASSPGANLQPQHF	TGTGCCAGCAGTCCGGGGGCGAACCTCCAGCCCCAGCATTTT
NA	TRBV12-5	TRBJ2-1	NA	CASGLPLTNEQFF	TGTGCTAGTGGTTTGCCGCTGACGAATGAGCAGTTCTTC
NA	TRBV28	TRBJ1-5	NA	CASSPRGNQPQHF	TGTGCCAGCAGTCCGAGGGGTAATCAGCCCCAGCATTTT
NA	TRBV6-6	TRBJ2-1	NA	CASSYSRGAPQDEQFF	TGTGCCAGCAGTTACTCACGGGGGGCCCCACAAGATGAGCAGTTCTTC
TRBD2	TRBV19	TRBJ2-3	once	CASRGGLASTDTQYF	TGTGCCAGTAGGGGGGGACTAGCAAGCACAGATACGCAGTATTTT
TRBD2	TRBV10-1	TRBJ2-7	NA	CASSDSAGGPFEQYF	TGCGCCAGCAGTGATTCGGCGGGGGGGCCGTTCGAGCAGTACTTC